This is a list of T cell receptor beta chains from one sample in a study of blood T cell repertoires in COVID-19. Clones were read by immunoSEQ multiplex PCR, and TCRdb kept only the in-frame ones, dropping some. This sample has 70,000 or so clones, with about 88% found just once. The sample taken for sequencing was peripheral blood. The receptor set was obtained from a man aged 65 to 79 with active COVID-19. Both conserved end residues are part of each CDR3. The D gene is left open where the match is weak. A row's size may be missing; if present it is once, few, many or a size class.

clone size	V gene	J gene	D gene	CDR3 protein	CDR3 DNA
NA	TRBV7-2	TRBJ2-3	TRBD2	CASSLGAGGGTDTQYF	TGTGCCAGCAGCTTAGGGGCGGGAGGGGGCACAGATACGCAGTATTTT
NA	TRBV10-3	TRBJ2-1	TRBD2	CAISESMAGAYNEQFF	TGTGCCATCAGTGAGTCGATGGCGGGAGCCTACAATGAGCAGTTCTTC
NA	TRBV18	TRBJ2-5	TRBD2	CASSPLAGGYQETQYF	TGTGCCAGCTCACCTCTAGCGGGAGGGTACCAAGAGACCCAGTACTTC
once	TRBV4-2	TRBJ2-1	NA	CASSQMGGGDNEQFF	TGTGCCAGCAGCCAGATGGGAGGTGGAGACAATGAGCAGTTCTTC
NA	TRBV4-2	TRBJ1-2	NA	CASSQDLGGGGYTF	TGTGCCAGCAGCCAAGATCTGGGGGGAGGCGGCTACACCTTC
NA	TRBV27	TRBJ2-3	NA	CASSPQRLGTQYF	TGTGCCAGCAGTCCCCAGCGTTTGGGTACGCAGTATTTT
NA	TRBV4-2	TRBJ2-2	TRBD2	CASSHREGHTGELFF	TGTGCCAGCAGCCACCGGGAGGGCCACACCGGGGAGCTGTTTTTT
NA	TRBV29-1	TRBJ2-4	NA	CSVVWPSQNIQYF	TGCAGCGTTGTATGGCCTAGCCAAAACATTCAGTACTTC
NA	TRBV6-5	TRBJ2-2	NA	CASMGGPGELFF	TGTGCCAGCATGGGGGGGCCCGGGGAGCTGTTTTTT
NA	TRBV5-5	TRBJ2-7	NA	CASSFVGDTQGEQYF	TGTGCCAGCAGCTTTGTGGGGGACACGCAGGGCGAGCAGTACTTC
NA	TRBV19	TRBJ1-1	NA	CASSTYGDTEAFF	TGTGCCAGTAGTACTTACGGGGACACTGAAGCTTTCTTT
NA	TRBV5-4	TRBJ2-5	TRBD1	CASSLGGQGLQETQYF	TGTGCCAGCAGCTTGGGGGGACAGGGGCTTCAAGAGACCCAGTACTTC
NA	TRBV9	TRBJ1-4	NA	CASSVGTGTTNEKLFF	TGTGCCAGCAGCGTAGGTACAGGGACGACTAATGAAAAACTGTTTTTT
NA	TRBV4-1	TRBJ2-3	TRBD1	CASSHPGGGGVADTQYF	TGCGCCAGCAGCCACCCAGGGGGCGGAGGGGTGGCAGATACGCAGTATTTT
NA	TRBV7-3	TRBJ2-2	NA	CASSPMAHAGELFF	TGTGCCAGCAGCCCAATGGCCCACGCCGGGGAGCTGTTTTTT
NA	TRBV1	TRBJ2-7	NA	CTSSQAGSGGPYEQYF	TGCACCAGCAGCCAAGCTGGGTCGGGAGGCCCCTACGAGCAGTACTTC
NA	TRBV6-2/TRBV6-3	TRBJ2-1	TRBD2	CASSRTSGGGFLNNEQFF	TGTGCCAGCAGCCGGACTAGCGGGGGGGGCTTCTTGAACAATGAGCAGTTCTTC
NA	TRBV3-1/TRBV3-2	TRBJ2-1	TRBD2	CASSQDVGTSDYNEQFF	TGTGCCAGCAGCCAAGATGTTGGGACTAGCGACTACAATGAGCAGTTCTTC
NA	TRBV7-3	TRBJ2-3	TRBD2	CASSQGLAGGDTQYF	TGTGCCAGCAGCCAGGGACTAGCGGGAGGAGATACGCAGTATTTT
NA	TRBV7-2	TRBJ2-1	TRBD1	CASSLGMGQGYNEQFF	TGTGCCAGCAGCTTAGGTATGGGACAGGGGTACAATGAGCAGTTCTTC
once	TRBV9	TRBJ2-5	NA	CASSPRLGATPQETQYF	TGTGCCAGCAGCCCCCGACTAGGGGCAACACCCCAAGAGACCCAGTACTTC
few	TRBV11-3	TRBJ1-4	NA	CASSFMAQTNEKLFF	TGTGCCAGCAGCTTTATGGCCCAAACTAATGAAAAACTGTTTTTT
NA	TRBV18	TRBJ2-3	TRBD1	CASSPGTGSTDTQYF	TGTGCCAGCTCACCAGGGACAGGGAGTACAGATACGCAGTATTTT
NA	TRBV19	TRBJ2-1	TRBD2	CASSPPSGRSRWNEQFF	TGTGCCAGTAGTCCGCCTAGCGGGAGGTCCCGTTGGAATGAGCAGTTCTTC
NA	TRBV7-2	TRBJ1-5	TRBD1	CASSLESGQGRNQPQHF	TGTGCCAGCAGCTTAGAGTCGGGACAGGGAAGGAATCAGCCCCAGCATTTT
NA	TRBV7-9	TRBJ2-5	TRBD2	CASSPELAGGQETQYF	TGTGCCAGCAGCCCGGAGTTAGCGGGAGGCCAAGAGACCCAGTACTTC
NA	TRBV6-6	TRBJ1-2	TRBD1	CASSLRTGGTLNYGYTF	TGTGCCAGCAGTCTCCGGACAGGGGGCACACTTAACTATGGCTACACCTTC
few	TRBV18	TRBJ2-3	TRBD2	CASSPGLAGDTQYF	TGTGCCAGCTCACCCGGACTAGCGGGTGATACGCAGTATTTT
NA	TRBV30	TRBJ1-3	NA	CAWMAGGGNTIYF	TGTGCCTGGATGGCCGGCGGGGGAAACACCATATATTTT
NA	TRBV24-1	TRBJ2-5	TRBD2	CATSDGGAGPKETQYF	TGTGCCACCAGTGACGGGGGGGCGGGACCAAAAGAGACCCAGTACTTC
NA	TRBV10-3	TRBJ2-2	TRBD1	CAISEAGQGGTGELFF	TGTGCCATCAGCGAAGCCGGACAGGGGGGGACCGGGGAGCTGTTTTTT
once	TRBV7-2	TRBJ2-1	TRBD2	CASSLVGAGAYNEQFF	TGTGCCAGCAGCTTAGTCGGAGCGGGAGCCTACAATGAGCAGTTCTTC
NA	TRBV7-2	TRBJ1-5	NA	CASTLGGNSNQPQHF	TGTGCCAGCACCCTGGGGGGAAATAGCAATCAGCCCCAGCATTTT
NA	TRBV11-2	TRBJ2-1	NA	CASSLAPLAEQFF	TGTGCCAGCAGCTTAGCCCCCCTCGCGGAGCAGTTCTTC
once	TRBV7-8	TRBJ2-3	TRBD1	CASSPRQGDTDTQYF	TGTGCCAGCAGCCCCCGACAGGGGGATACAGATACGCAGTATTTT
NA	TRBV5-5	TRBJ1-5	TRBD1	CASSLGTGDNQPQHF	TGTGCCAGCAGCTTGGGGACAGGGGACAATCAGCCCCAGCATTTT
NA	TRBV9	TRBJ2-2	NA	CASSPGWAGELFF	TGTGCCAGCAGCCCGGGATGGGCCGGGGAGCTGTTTTTT
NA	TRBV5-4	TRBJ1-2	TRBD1	CASSTDRDANYGYTF	TGTGCCAGCAGCACGGACAGGGACGCTAACTATGGCTACACCTTC
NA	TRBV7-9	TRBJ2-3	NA	CASSSDRNTQYF	TGTGCCAGCAGCTCCGACAGGAATACGCAGTATTTT
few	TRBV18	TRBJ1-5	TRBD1	CASSSSVRTGVGNQPQHF	TGTGCCAGCTCATCCTCCGTTCGCACAGGGGTGGGCAATCAGCCCCAGCATTTT
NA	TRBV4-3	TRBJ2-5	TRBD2	CASSQDPRGGETQYF	TGCGCCAGCAGCCAAGATCCTCGGGGGGGGGAGACCCAGTACTTC
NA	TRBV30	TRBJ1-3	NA	CAWTVAFSGNTIYF	TGTGCCTGGACGGTTGCCTTCTCTGGAAACACCATATATTTT
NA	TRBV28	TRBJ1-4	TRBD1	CAIQTGGDEKLFF	TGTGCCATTCAGACAGGGGGCGATGAAAAACTGTTTTTT
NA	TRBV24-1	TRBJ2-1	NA	CATSERYEQFF	TGTGCCACCAGTGAGAGGTATGAGCAGTTCTTC
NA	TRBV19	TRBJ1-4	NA	CASSTPRQATNEKLFF	TGTGCCAGTAGTACCCCCAGACAGGCAACTAATGAAAAACTGTTTTTT
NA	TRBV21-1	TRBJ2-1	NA	CASSAGLAGMPYNEQFF	TGTGCCAGCAGCGCGGGACTAGCGGGTATGCCCTACAATGAGCAGTTCTTC
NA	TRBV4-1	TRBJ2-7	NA	CASSPVGGDYEQYF	TGCGCCAGCAGCCCCGTTGGAGGGGACTACGAGCAGTACTTC
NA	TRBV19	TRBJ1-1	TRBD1	CASSIPGTGTEAFF	TGTGCCAGTAGTATCCCAGGGACAGGCACTGAAGCTTTCTTT
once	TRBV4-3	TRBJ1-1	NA	CASSQDGGMDTEAFF	TGCGCCAGCAGCCAAGATGGGGGGATGGACACTGAAGCTTTCTTT
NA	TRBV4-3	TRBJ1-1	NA	CASSQGGGPAFF	TGCGCCAGCAGCCAAGGGGGGGGGCCAGCTTTCTTT
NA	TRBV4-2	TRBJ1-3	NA	CASSQDPPGASGNTIYF	TGTGCCAGCAGCCAAGATCCCCCAGGGGCCTCTGGAAACACCATATATTTT
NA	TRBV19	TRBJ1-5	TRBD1	CASRPDRGPDSNQPQHF	TGTGCCAGTAGACCGGACAGGGGGCCCGATAGCAATCAGCCCCAGCATTTT
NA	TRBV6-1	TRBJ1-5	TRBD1	CASSARRDRVHQPQHF	TGTGCCAGCAGTGCCCGCCGGGACAGGGTCCATCAGCCCCAGCATTTT
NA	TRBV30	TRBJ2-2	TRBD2	CARTAGRGTGELFF	TGTGCCCGAACCGCCGGGAGGGGCACCGGGGAGCTGTTTTTT
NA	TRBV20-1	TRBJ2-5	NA	CSASGRGETQYF	TGCAGTGCTAGTGGTAGGGGAGAGACCCAGTACTTC
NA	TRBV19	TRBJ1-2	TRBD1	CASSTNRGRGYTF	TGTGCCAGTAGTACCAACAGGGGAAGAGGCTACACCTTC
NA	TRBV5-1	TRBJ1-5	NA	CASSVGPLWSQPQHF	TGCGCCAGCAGCGTCGGCCCCCTGTGGAGTCAGCCCCAGCATTTT
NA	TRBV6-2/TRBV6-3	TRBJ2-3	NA	CASSYWARGDTQYF	TGTGCCAGCAGTTACTGGGCAAGGGGAGATACGCAGTATTTT
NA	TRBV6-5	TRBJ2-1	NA	CASSPRSYNEQFF	TGTGCCAGCAGTCCCCGCTCCTACAATGAGCAGTTCTTC